This entry lists 21 T cell receptor beta chains sequenced from one sample in a study of memory CD4+ T cells and cytomegalovirus serostatus. Single viable CD3+CD4+CD8-CD45RO+ cells were sorted as the memory CD4+ T cells. Sequenced by immunoSEQ multiplex PCR; TCRdb stores in-frame clones only, minus some. The sample carries tens of thousands of clones, 76% recorded once. The sample consisted of memory CD4+ T cells from blood. The origin of the receptors is an adult in good health and CMV-seronegative.

J is TRBJ1-2 and V is TRBV7-9, with TRBD1 identical over 9 bases. This CDR3 has 15 amino acids. The germline V gene has CDR1 SEHNR and CDR2 FQNEAQ (reference sequence). V lost 3 bases and J lost 1; bases outside the gene matches: 3. The CDR3 is CASSFGTGRNYGYTF. The CDR3 DNA follows: TGTGCCAGCAGCTTCGGGACAGGGCGTAACTATGGCTACACCTTC.

The CDR3 sequence: CASSSRTSGGTDTQYF. Written as DNA, the CDR3 is TGTGCCAGCAGTTCCCGGACTAGCGGGGGTACAGATACGCAGTATTTT. The chain has TRBV6-5 and TRBJ2-3, with 13 bases identical to TRBD2. This CDR3 contains 16 residues. With 4 bases clipped from V and 3 bases from J, the junction kept 4 bases outside the gene matches. Germline values: CDR1 MNHEY, CDR2 SVGAGI.

The chain has TRBV7-8 and TRBJ1-1; 11 bases are a match to TRBD1. The V gene's germline CDR1 is SGHVS and CDR2 FQNEAQ. V shed 5 bases and J 11 bases; nucleotides not matched to a gene: 13. CDR3 length equals 15 residues. DNA of the CDR3: TGTGCCAGCAGCCTGGGACAGGGGGTACAGTTGAAGGCTTTCTTT. It yields the protein CASSLGQGVQLKAFF.

The V and J genes are TRBV19 and TRBJ1-6; no reliable D call. Trimming took off 6 bases at V and 8 bases at J, with 14 bases between the two ends. The germline V gene encodes CDR1 LNHDA and CDR2 SQIVND (reference sequence). The CDR3 totals 14 residues. The CDR3 protein is CASSQTARDSPLHF. The CDR3 region has the DNA TGTGCCAGTAGCCAGACCGCCAGAGATTCACCCCTCCACTTT.

The V call is TRBV30, the J call TRBJ2-2; D possibly corresponds to TRBD2 (8 bases). The CDR3 is 15 amino acids. CDR1 GTSNPN and CDR2 SVGIG come from the germline V gene (reference sequence). The germline V and J ends were trimmed by 2 bases and 7 bases, with 17 bases remaining between them. CDR3: CAWSPGQLAGGELFF. The CDR3 DNA reads as TGTGCCTGGAGTCCGGGACAGCTAGCGGGCGGGGAGCTGTTTTTT. The complete variable domain, with remaining parts taken from reference TRBV30 and TRBJ2-2, reads SQTIHQWPATLVQPVGSPLSLECTVEGTSNPNLYWYRQAAGRGLQLLFYSVGIGQISSEVPQNLSASRPQDRQFILSSKKLLLSDSGFYLCAWSPGQLAGGELFFGEGSRLTVL.

The rearrangement uses TRBV14 and TRBJ1-1, with D unresolved. This CDR3 has 13 amino acids. The V end lost 6 bases, the J end lost 1 base, and 9 bases lay between the germline ends. Germline CDR1 SGHDN, CDR2 FVKESK. The CDR3 bases are TGTGCCAGCAGTGTGACATGGAACACTGAAGCTTTCTTT. Protein sequence: CASSVTWNTEAFF.

This sequence joins TRBV29-1 and TRBJ1-1; D not certain. Germline V CDR1 and CDR2: SQVTM, ANQGSEA. V dropped 6 bases and J dropped 0 bases, with 2 bases sitting between them. This CDR3 is 10 amino acids long. CDR3 in DNA: TGCAGCGTCATGAACACTGAAGCTTTCTTT. It encodes CSVMNTEAFF.

Only a few counts were recorded for this clone. The gene calls are TRBV6-1 and TRBJ1-1; D perhaps matches TRBD1 (6 bases). The V end was cut by 4 bases, the J end by 1 base, with 10 bases between. Germline CDR1 and CDR2: MNHNS and SASEGT. This CDR3 is built from 14 residues. CDR3 nucleotide sequence: TGTGCCAGCAGTGTCCAGGGGAAGAACACTGAAGCTTTCTTT. Translated: CASSVQGKNTEAFF.

The chain combines TRBV15 with TRBJ1-4; 9 bases are a match to TRBD1. The junction had 7 bases not matched to a gene; V was cut back by 3 bases and J by 8 bases. Germline CDR1 reads LNHNV; CDR2 reads YYDKDF (reference sequence). The CDR3 extends over 15 amino acids. CDR3 sequence (DNA): TGTGCCACCAGCAGGGAGGGACAGGGTCGGGAAAAACTGTTTTTT. Translating it yields CATSREGQGREKLFF.

The chain's CDR3 is CASSSGQGPQYF. For the CDR3, the DNA is TGTGCCAGCAGCTCAGGACAGGGGCCCCAGTACTTC. V and J are TRBV7-7 and TRBJ2-5; TRBD1 matches at 9 bases. V trimming: 4 bases; J trimming: 9 bases; junction bases outside the gene matches: 3. The CDR3 loop spans 12 amino acids. Germline lookup yields CDR1 SSHAT and CDR2 FNYEAQ (reference sequence).

V usage is TRBV6-5 and J usage is TRBJ2-1; tentative D call: TRBD1 (5 bases). CDR1 is MNHEY and CDR2 is SVGAGI in the germline V gene. CDR3 length: 15 residues. The V gene lost 5 bases and the J gene lost 5 bases, with 16 bases spanning the gap. CDR3 nucleotide sequence: TGTGCCAGCAGTCCCCAGGGCCCCGATGACAATGAGCAGTTCTTC. Its protein is CASSPQGPDDNEQFF.

The chain links TRBV9 to TRBJ1-4, with no clear D. Trimming left V 0 bases short and J 0 bases short, with 6 bases between. This CDR3 region has 15 residues. CDR1 and CDR2 (germline): SGDLS, YYNGEE. The CDR3 DNA reads as TGTGCCAGCAGCGTAGACAGAGCAACTAATGAAAAACTGTTTTTT. It specifies CASSVDRATNEKLFF.

This clone was seen a few times. The V gene is TRBV29-1, the J gene TRBJ1-1; TRBD1 aligns across 9 bases. CDR3 length: 14 amino acids. CDR1 SQVTM and CDR2 ANQGSEA come from the germline V gene. Trimming cost V 7 bases and J 3 bases; bases outside gene matches: 9. The CDR3, as DNA: TGCAGCGCCGGGACAGGGTTTGTGGACACTGAAGCTTTCTTT. It translates to CSAGTGFVDTEAFF.

This clone was counted only a few times. The chain has TRBV5-1 and TRBJ1-1, with no clear D. Per the germline V gene, CDR1 is SGHRS and CDR2 is YFSETQ. The CDR3 runs to 15 residues. Trimming cost V 0 bases and J 4 bases, with 13 bases left between them. Here the CDR3 reads CASSLGPGEGTEAFF. For the CDR3, the DNA is TGCGCCAGCAGCTTGGGCCCGGGAGAGGGCACTGAAGCTTTCTTT. Looking up the rest from reference TRBV5-1 and TRBJ1-1 gives the full variable domain: KAGVTQTPRYLIKTRGQQVTLSCSPISGHRSVSWYQQTPGQGLQFLFEYFSETQRNKGNFPGRFSGRQFSNSRSEMNVSTLELGDSALYLCASSLGPGEGTEAFFGQGTRLTVV.

The rearrangement uses TRBV5-1 and TRBJ2-3, with TRBD2 matching over 13 bases. The CDR3 extends over 17 amino acids. Per the germline V gene, CDR1 is SGHRS and CDR2 is YFSETQ. With V trimmed by 4 bases and J by 6 bases, 11 bases remained unmatched. CDR3 amino acids: CASSGTGTSGVADTQYF. The CDR3 DNA is TGCGCCAGCAGCGGGACCGGGACTAGCGGGGTTGCGGATACGCAGTATTTT.

This clone was seen only a few times. Here the CDR3 reads CASSQDRPSSETQYF. DNA of the CDR3: TGCGCCAGCAGCCAAGATAGGCCTAGCAGCGAGACCCAGTACTTC. The chain links TRBV4-1 to TRBJ2-5; tentative D call: TRBD2 (5 bases). V dropped 0 bases and J dropped 5 bases, with 13 bases sitting between them. CDR3 length equals 15 residues. Germline V gives CDR1 MGHRA, CDR2 YSYEKL.

V and J are TRBV11-3 and TRBJ1-1, with D maybe TRBD1 (6 bases). CDR3 size: 14 residues. In germline, CDR1 is SGHNT, CDR2 YENEEA. Trimming took 5 bases from V and 3 from J, leaving 13 bases between them. CDR3 loop: CASSQQGPHTEAFF. In DNA form, the CDR3 reads TGTGCCAGCAGCCAACAGGGACCTCACACTGAAGCTTTCTTT.

This clone was counted only a few times. The CDR3 is CASSQWVDNEQFF. CDR3 nucleotides: TGTGCCAGCAGCCAGTGGGTCGACAATGAGCAGTTCTTC. The genes are TRBV11-3 and TRBJ2-1, with no clear D. V lost 5 bases to trimming and J lost 5 bases, with 10 bases between them. The CDR3 length is 13 residues. CDR1 is SGHNT, CDR2 YENEEA, per germline.

This clone showed up just a few times. The chain joins TRBV2 to TRBJ1-2; possible D gene TRBD1, 6 bases. The CDR3 has 12 residues. Germline lookup yields CDR1 SNHLY and CDR2 FYNNEI. Trimming pared 5 bases from V and 6 bases from J, leaving 10 bases between. The CDR3 sequence: CASSRTANGYTF. The CDR3 nucleotides are TGTGCCAGCAGTCGGACAGCGAATGGCTACACCTTC.

V gene TRBV5-6 combines with J gene TRBJ1-2; a possible D gene is TRBD1 (5 bases). V lost 3 bases and J 3 bases, leaving 15 bases between the germline ends. CDR3 length equals 15 residues. From germline, CDR1 is SGHDT and CDR2 YYEEEE. CDR3 region: CASSSRTWGDYGYTF. The DNA of the CDR3 is TGTGCCAGCAGCTCCCGGACTTGGGGGGACTATGGCTACACCTTC. The full variable domain, completed using reference TRBV5-6 and TRBJ1-2, is DAGVTQSPTHLIKTRGQQVTLRCSPKSGHDTVSWYQQALGQGPQFIFQYYEEEERQRGNFPDRFSGHQFPNYSSELNVNALLLGDSALYLCASSSRTWGDYGYTFGSGTRLTVV.

J is TRBJ1-6 and V is TRBV6-1; D unresolved. The CDR3 covers 17 residues. Germline V CDR1 and CDR2: MNHNS, SASEGT. Trimming took 3 bases from V and 5 from J, leaving 17 bases between them. In DNA, the CDR3 is TGTGCCAGCAGTGAGGCTCAGTATGGTGTCGATAATTCACCCCTCCACTTT. Its translation is CASSEAQYGVDNSPLHF.